This T cell receptor beta chain was observed in a study of CD8 T cells in ankylosing spondylitis. TCRdb reanalysed the 5' RACE reads using MiXCR and keeps one entry per CDR3 protein. This sample has around 130,000 distinct CDR3 sequences, with about 6.5% found just once. Study-level points and caveats: The authors reported significant enrichment of disease-linked clones in matched ankylosing spondylitis synovial fluid. Earlier literature documents some of the motif variants in reactive arthritis synovial fluid and blood. Clones linked with disease were CD8+ and fairly uncommon in the peripheral blood.

This clonotype was picked up many times. Its antigen is not identified. This CDR3 has 15 residues. Germline assignment: CDR1 LNHDA and CDR2 SQIVND (reference sequence). Trimming cost V 5 bases and J 2 bases, with 12 bases left between them. The clonotype comes from a male donor with ankylosing spondylitis or in good health (not recorded which). The chain uses TRBV19 and TRBJ2-2; D is unresolved. The sample taken for sequencing was blood, either unsorted or a sorted T cell fraction (not recorded which). The CDR3 coding sequence is TGTGCCAGTAGTTCCAGGCTTTTCAACACCGGGGAGCTGTTTTTT. This codes for CASSSRLFNTGELFF.